These 20 T cell receptor beta chains originate from one sample sequenced in a study of identifying expanded T cells in peripheral blood. Some clones are missing from TCRdb's copy, which holds only in-frame ones; the method was immunoSEQ multiplex PCR. The sample comprises about 90,000 clones, approximately 84% of which are singletons, and about 5.6% rests with the top ten. The sample comprised blood. The receptors shown here come from a person aged 18 to 75 in good health.

V and J are TRBV18 and TRBJ1-2, with unresolved D. V lost 3 bases and J 0 bases, leaving 17 bases between the germline ends. The CDR3 is made up of 17 amino acids. The germline CDR1 and CDR2 sequences are KGHSH and LQKENI. In DNA, the CDR3 is TGTGCCAGCTCACCTGTTGGTTCAGGAAAGACTAACTATGGCTACACCTTC. It yields the protein CASSPVGSGKTNYGYTF.

The chain has TRBV4-3 and TRBJ1-2; 7 positions agree with TRBD1. Per germline, CDR1 LGHNA and CDR2 YSLEER. V gave up 0 bases and J gave up 10 bases; unmatched junction bases: 5. The CDR3 is 13 amino acids. CDR3 region: CASSQEQGTFYTF. As DNA, the CDR3 is TGCGCCAGCAGCCAAGAACAGGGGACCTTCTACACCTTC.

The V and J genes are TRBV18 and TRBJ2-2; no firm D call. V was trimmed by 5 bases and J by 4 bases, leaving 14 bases between them. There are 15 residues in the CDR3. Germline CDR1 and CDR2: KGHSH and LQKENI. The CDR3 DNA is TGTGCCAGCTCAGGTTCGAAGCGAAGCACCGGGGAGCTGTTTTTT. Protein: CASSGSKRSTGELFF.

The chain carries TRBV11-3 and TRBJ2-4, with D possibly matching TRBD1 (5 bases). From germline, CDR1 is SGHNT and CDR2 YENEEA. V lost 1 base to trimming and J lost 9 bases, with 10 bases between them. There are 13 residues in the CDR3. DNA for the CDR3: TGTGCCAGCAGCTTAGTCGGACACGGCATTCAGTACTTC. It translates to CASSLVGHGIQYF.

V and J are TRBV7-9 and TRBJ1-1; the D gene is possibly TRBD1 (5 bases). Germline assignment: CDR1 SEHNR and CDR2 FQNEAQ (reference sequence). The CDR3 covers 13 residues. With 1 base removed from V and 3 bases from J, the gap between germline ends came to 6 bases. The CDR3 nucleotides are TGTGCCAGCAGCTTAGTGGGGGACACTGAAGCTTTCTTT. It encodes CASSLVGDTEAFF.

The count of this clone is one. This chain uses TRBV11-3 with TRBJ1-2, with D unresolved. The V gene's germline CDR1 is SGHNT and CDR2 YENEEA. Trimming removed 7 bases at V and 2 bases at J, with 11 bases between. CDR3 length: 13 residues. The CDR3 DNA reads TGTGCCAGCACCACGGCCGGAAACTATGGCTACACCTTC. Protein sequence: CASTTAGNYGYTF.

The genes are TRBV7-3 and TRBJ1-2; D possibly corresponds to TRBD1 (5 bases). V lost 4 bases and J 9 bases, leaving 12 bases between the germline ends. Germline assignment: CDR1 SGHTA and CDR2 FQGTGA. This CDR3 has 12 residues. CDR3 residues: CASSSLGVSYTF. In nucleotides, the CDR3 is TGTGCCAGCAGCTCCCTAGGGGTGAGCTACACCTTC.

The CDR3: CASSSGVGQSYNEQFF. As DNA, the CDR3 is TGCGCCAGCAGCTCCGGGGTAGGACAGTCATACAATGAGCAGTTCTTC. The chain combines TRBV5-1 with TRBJ2-1; the D gene is possibly TRBD1 (6 bases). The CDR3 totals 16 residues. Between the trimmed V and J ends, which lost 3 bases and 4 bases, there was a span of 17 bases. The germline CDR1 and CDR2 sequences are SGHRS and YFSETQ.

The CDR3 spells CASSQIVGTEQFF. CDR3 in DNA: TGTGCCAGCAGCCAAATCGTCGGAACCGAGCAGTTCTTC. The chain has TRBV14 and TRBJ2-1; D is unresolved. This CDR3 region has 13 residues. The V and J ends lost 2 bases and 10 bases respectively, with 12 bases between them. The V gene's germline CDR1 is SGHDN and CDR2 FVKESK.

V is TRBV6-1 and J is TRBJ1-4; tentatively, D is TRBD1 (5 bases). With 1 base removed from V and 8 bases from J, the gap between germline ends came to 11 bases. Germline CDR1 MNHNS, CDR2 SASEGT. The CDR3 has 14 residues. CDR3: CASSEEVGGEKLFF. For the CDR3, the DNA is TGTGCCAGCAGTGAAGAAGTGGGGGGGGAAAAACTGTTTTTT.

The gene calls are TRBV27 and TRBJ1-2; no reliable D call. V was clipped by 7 bases and J by 7 bases, with 19 bases between them. CDR3 length: 14 residues. Per the germline V gene, CDR1 is MNHEY and CDR2 is SMNVEV (reference sequence). The CDR3 reads CASTPVLYGSGYTF. CDR3 sequence (DNA): TGTGCCAGCACACCCGTTCTATACGGGAGTGGCTACACCTTC.

V gene TRBV18 combines with J gene TRBJ1-5; D ambiguous. V was trimmed by 3 bases and J by 0 bases, leaving 9 bases between them. The germline V gene has CDR1 KGHSH and CDR2 LQKENI. CDR3 length: 15 residues. Here the CDR3 reads CASSPASGSNQPQHF. The CDR3 DNA reads TGTGCCAGCTCACCGGCCTCAGGTAGCAATCAGCCCCAGCATTTT.

There are a few counts of this clone. The rearrangement uses TRBV7-9 and TRBJ1-3, with a tentative D call TRBD1 (6 bases). The length of the CDR3 is 15 residues. Between the trimmed V and J ends, which lost 5 bases and 4 bases, there was a span of 15 bases. Germline CDR1 is SEHNR and CDR2 is FQNEAQ (reference sequence). The CDR3 is CASSPKNRVGNTIYF. CDR3 coding DNA: TGTGCCAGCAGCCCAAAAAACAGGGTCGGAAACACCATATATTTT.

V and J are TRBV7-3 and TRBJ1-1, with 8 bases lining up with TRBD1. Trimming cost V 5 bases and J 5 bases; bases outside gene matches: 10. The CDR3 is made up of 15 amino acids. Germline CDR1 and CDR2: SGHTA and FQGTGA. The chain's CDR3 is CASSPNPQGGTEAFF. CDR3 nucleotide sequence: TGTGCCAGCAGCCCAAACCCACAGGGGGGGACTGAAGCTTTCTTT.

The V and J genes are TRBV5-6 and TRBJ2-5; D remains ambiguous. The CDR3 has 15 residues. CDR1 and CDR2 (germline): SGHDT, YYEEEE. V dropped 1 base and J dropped 4 bases, with 14 bases sitting between them. This CDR3 is CASSLKSGWVETQYF. The CDR3 DNA reads TGTGCCAGCAGCTTGAAATCCGGGTGGGTAGAGACCCAGTACTTC.

The rearrangement links TRBV7-2 to TRBJ1-2, with 9 bases that match TRBD1. Looked up from germline, CDR1 is SGHTA and CDR2 is FQGNSA. The V gene end was trimmed by 2 bases and the J gene end by 5 bases; junction bases not matched to a gene: 3. The CDR3 is made up of 14 amino acids. The CDR3 region has the DNA TGTGCCAGCAGCTTAAACAGGGGGCAATATGGCTACACCTTC. This codes for CASSLNRGQYGYTF.

The chain combines TRBV30 with TRBJ2-5; TRBD1 matches at 8 bases. Germline CDR1 GTSNPN, CDR2 SVGIG (reference sequence). V dropped 5 bases and J dropped 3; count of bases not matched to a gene: 5. The CDR3 contains 13 residues. The CDR3 reads CAWAGGGKETQYF. CDR3 nucleotide sequence: TGTGCCTGGGCAGGGGGCGGAAAAGAGACCCAGTACTTC.

V usage is TRBV5-1 and J usage is TRBJ1-5; D remains unclear. Between the trimmed V and J ends, which lost 0 bases and 4 bases, there was a span of 5 bases. The CDR3 runs to 13 residues. Looked up from germline, CDR1 is SGHRS and CDR2 is YFSETQ. The CDR3 sequence is CASSLGLNQPQHF. CDR3 nucleotide sequence: TGCGCCAGCAGCTTGGGCCTTAATCAGCCCCAGCATTTT.

The chain is built from TRBV7-8 and TRBJ2-1; no clear D. The CDR3 sequence is 15 residues long. The V gene lost 1 base and the J gene lost 4 bases, with 11 bases spanning the gap. In germline, CDR1 is SGHVS, CDR2 FQNEAQ. The CDR3 region is CASSLVGVGYNEQFF. As DNA, the CDR3 is TGTGCCAGCAGCTTAGTTGGGGTTGGTTACAATGAGCAGTTCTTC.

The chain uses TRBV15 and TRBJ2-3; D unclear. In germline, CDR1 is LNHNV, CDR2 YYDKDF (reference sequence). The germline V and J ends were trimmed by 9 bases and 5 bases, with 6 bases remaining between them. The CDR3 is 10 amino acids. CDR3 loop: CATAKDTQYF. The CDR3 DNA reads as TGTGCCACTGCAAAAGATACGCAGTATTTT. The variable domain in full, completed from reference TRBV15 and TRBJ2-3, reads DAMVIQNPRYQVTQFGKPVTLSCSQTLNHNVMYWYQQKSSQAPKLLFHYYDKDFNNEADTPDNFQSRRPNTSFCFLDIRSPGLGDTAMYLCATAKDTQYFGPGTRLTVL.